Listed below are T cell receptor beta chains from one sample, sequenced in a study of siplizumab effects on memory and regulatory T cells. The assay was immunoSEQ multiplex PCR, and TCRdb's table has in-frame clones only and misses some. The top ten hold under 0.75% of the sample, which has approximately 110,000 clones, around 92% seen once. The sequenced material came from Tregs sorted from blood. These receptor sequences come from a human donor in good health. Both conserved end residues are part of each CDR3. Each record gives: D gene, J gene, clone size, V gene, CDR3 protein, CDR3 DNA. A D gene is named only where the DNA matches it firmly. Clone size is not always given. Where it is, it says once, few, many or a class for expanded clones.

d_gene: NA
j_gene: TRBJ2-7
abundance: NA
v_gene: TRBV5-1
CDR3aa: CASSLVTGRSSYEQYF
CDR3nt: TGCGCCAGCAGCTTGGTCACGGGGCGAAGCTCCTACGAGCAGTACTTC

d_gene: TRBD1
j_gene: TRBJ1-4
abundance: NA
v_gene: TRBV7-9
CDR3aa: CASSPTSRGKWTNEKLFF
CDR3nt: TGTGCCAGCAGCCCCACCAGCAGGGGGAAGTGGACTAATGAAAAACTGTTTTTT

d_gene: TRBD1
j_gene: TRBJ2-7
abundance: NA
v_gene: TRBV7-6
CDR3aa: CASSLEAGGYEQYF
CDR3nt: TGTGCCAGCAGCTTAGAAGCAGGGGGCTACGAGCAGTACTTC

d_gene: TRBD2
j_gene: TRBJ2-1
abundance: NA
v_gene: TRBV7-2
CDR3aa: CASSLGLAGGNEQFF
CDR3nt: TGTGCCAGCAGCTTGGGACTAGCGGGGGGAAATGAGCAGTTCTTC

d_gene: NA
j_gene: TRBJ1-6
abundance: NA
v_gene: TRBV19
CDR3aa: CASSIRDGFNSPLHF
CDR3nt: TGTGCCAGTAGTATCAGGGACGGCTTTAATTCACCCCTCCACTTT

d_gene: TRBD2
j_gene: TRBJ2-1
abundance: once
v_gene: TRBV5-1
CDR3aa: CASSLQTSGGVREQFF
CDR3nt: TGCGCCAGCAGCCTGCAGACTAGCGGGGGCGTCAGGGAGCAGTTCTTC

d_gene: NA
j_gene: TRBJ1-1
abundance: NA
v_gene: TRBV5-5
CDR3aa: CASSFWSTLAGPGLNTEAFF
CDR3nt: TGTGCCAGCAGCTTTTGGTCCACGTTGGCGGGGCCGGGACTGAACACTGAAGCTTTCTTT

d_gene: NA
j_gene: TRBJ2-3
abundance: NA
v_gene: TRBV7-9
CDR3aa: CASSLDRATDTQYF
CDR3nt: TGTGCCAGCAGCTTAGATCGGGCCACAGATACGCAGTATTTT

d_gene: NA
j_gene: TRBJ2-3
abundance: NA
v_gene: TRBV19
CDR3aa: CASSPGRTTDTQYF
CDR3nt: TGTGCCAGTAGCCCGGGACGGACCACAGATACGCAGTATTTT

d_gene: TRBD1
j_gene: TRBJ2-2
abundance: NA
v_gene: TRBV19
CDR3aa: CASSTRTGGITGELFF
CDR3nt: TGTGCCAGTAGTACCCGGACAGGGGGCATCACCGGGGAGCTGTTTTTT

d_gene: NA
j_gene: TRBJ2-3
abundance: NA
v_gene: TRBV2
CDR3aa: CASSELQIVTDTQYF
CDR3nt: TGTGCCAGCAGTGAACTACAGATTGTCACAGATACGCAGTATTTT

d_gene: TRBD2
j_gene: TRBJ2-5
abundance: NA
v_gene: TRBV19
CDR3aa: CASSTKRGIGETQYF
CDR3nt: TGTGCCAGTAGTACTAAGCGGGGGATAGGGGAGACCCAGTACTTC

d_gene: NA
j_gene: TRBJ2-7
abundance: once
v_gene: TRBV6-5
CDR3aa: CASSRSPSHEQYF
CDR3nt: TGTGCCAGCAGCAGGTCGCCTTCGCACGAGCAGTACTTC

d_gene: TRBD2
j_gene: TRBJ2-7
abundance: NA
v_gene: TRBV5-1
CDR3aa: CASSLRPGLAASYEQYF
CDR3nt: TGCGCCAGCAGCTTGAGGCCGGGACTAGCAGCATCCTACGAGCAGTACTTC

d_gene: TRBD2
j_gene: TRBJ2-4
abundance: few
v_gene: TRBV5-6
CDR3aa: CASSLAGGAQNIQYF
CDR3nt: TGTGCCAGCAGCTTGGCCGGGGGGGCCCAAAACATTCAGTACTTC

d_gene: NA
j_gene: TRBJ2-3
abundance: NA
v_gene: TRBV19
CDR3aa: CASSIVGAAGWTQDTQYF
CDR3nt: TGTGCCAGTAGTATAGTTGGAGCGGCAGGGTGGACACAAGATACGCAGTATTTT

d_gene: NA
j_gene: TRBJ1-2
abundance: NA
v_gene: TRBV25-1
CDR3aa: CASSEISGYTF
CDR3nt: TGTGCCAGCAGTGAAATTTCTGGCTACACCTTC

d_gene: NA
j_gene: TRBJ2-3
abundance: NA
v_gene: TRBV10-3
CDR3aa: CAITGTSGTDTQYF
CDR3nt: TGTGCCATCACAGGGACGTCAGGCACAGATACGCAGTATTTT

d_gene: TRBD1
j_gene: TRBJ2-7
abundance: NA
v_gene: TRBV5-4
CDR3aa: CASSPNRDRTYEQYF
CDR3nt: TGTGCCAGCAGCCCCAACCGGGACAGGACATACGAGCAGTACTTC

d_gene: NA
j_gene: TRBJ1-1
abundance: NA
v_gene: TRBV29-1
CDR3aa: CSVGRGGTEAFF
CDR3nt: TGCAGCGTTGGCAGGGGAGGCACTGAAGCTTTCTTT

d_gene: NA
j_gene: TRBJ1-3
abundance: NA
v_gene: TRBV7-9
CDR3aa: CASSLEAGSLSGNTIYF
CDR3nt: TGTGCCAGCAGCTTAGAAGCGGGTTCACTCTCTGGAAACACCATATATTTT

d_gene: NA
j_gene: TRBJ1-2
abundance: once
v_gene: TRBV5-8
CDR3aa: CASSLGQANYGYTF
CDR3nt: TGTGCCAGCAGTCTTGGGCAGGCTAACTATGGCTACACCTTC

d_gene: NA
j_gene: TRBJ1-5
abundance: NA
v_gene: TRBV18
CDR3aa: CASSPGNQPQHF
CDR3nt: TGTGCCAGCTCACCAGGTAATCAGCCCCAGCATTTT

d_gene: TRBD1
j_gene: TRBJ1-5
abundance: NA
v_gene: TRBV6-5
CDR3aa: CASSYWDSTNQPQHF
CDR3nt: TGTGCCAGCAGTTACTGGGACAGCACTAATCAGCCCCAGCATTTT

d_gene: TRBD2
j_gene: TRBJ2-7
abundance: NA
v_gene: TRBV9
CDR3aa: CASSVGRLAVQEQYF
CDR3nt: TGTGCCAGCAGCGTAGGAAGACTAGCGGTACAAGAGCAGTACTTC

d_gene: NA
j_gene: TRBJ2-2
abundance: NA
v_gene: TRBV19
CDR3aa: CASRLKAASTGELFF
CDR3nt: TGTGCCAGTCGACTCAAGGCGGCGAGCACCGGGGAGCTGTTTTTT

d_gene: NA
j_gene: TRBJ2-3
abundance: NA
v_gene: TRBV28
CDR3aa: CASSQPSGPYTDTQYF
CDR3nt: TGTGCCAGCAGTCAACCAAGCGGGCCTTACACAGATACGCAGTATTTT

d_gene: TRBD1
j_gene: TRBJ2-4
abundance: NA
v_gene: TRBV19
CDR3aa: CASSIWTGNRGENIQYF
CDR3nt: TGTGCCAGTAGTATATGGACCGGGAACAGGGGGGAAAACATTCAGTACTTC